This entry lists 7 T cell receptor beta chains sequenced from one sample in a study of T cell repertoires in cytomegalovirus infection. Antigens for these TCRs are unknown. One entry per CDR3 protein, called by TCRdb with MiXCR from the reads. The repertoire includes some 120,000 distinct CDR3 sequences, roughly a third of them detected once, and 58% sits in the top ten. Sequencing was performed on CD8+ T cells from cultured PBMCs, taken from culture after CMV antigen stimulation. The receptors stem from a human donor in good health (CMV status not recorded). Some clones in this sample may be carry-over from other donors' samples.

The rearrangement joins TRBV13 to TRBJ2-7; possible D gene TRBD2, 6 bases. In germline, CDR1 is PRHDT, CDR2 FYEKMQ (reference sequence). V lost 5 bases to trimming and J lost 0 bases, with 14 bases between them. CDR3 size: 15 residues. The CDR3 here is CASSLLAVGSYEQYF. The CDR3 region has the DNA TGTGCCAGCAGCCTTTTAGCGGTGGGCTCCTACGAGCAGTACTTC.

This clonotype was seen a handful of times. The CDR3 sequence: CASSPGLADPYEQYF. The CDR3 DNA is TGTGCCAGCAGCCCTGGACTAGCCGACCCCTACGAGCAGTACTTC. The V and J genes are TRBV12-3 or TRBV12-4 and TRBJ2-7; 8 nucleotides match TRBD2. Trimming cost V 6 bases and J 2 bases; bases outside gene matches: 9. The CDR3 has 15 residues.

The chain joins TRBV28 to TRBJ1-5; tentatively, D is TRBD1 (6 bases). This CDR3 is built from 15 residues. The germline CDR1 and CDR2 sequences are MDHEN and SYDVKM. The germline V and J ends were trimmed by 4 bases and 5 bases, with 15 bases remaining between them. The CDR3: CASSSVGGPDQPQHF. The CDR3 coding sequence is TGTGCCAGCAGTTCCGTGGGGGGGCCGGATCAGCCCCAGCATTTT.

This clonotype showed up many times. The chain is built from TRBV7-9 and TRBJ1-1, with no clear D. V was pared by 5 bases and J by 5 bases, with 9 bases between. The germline CDR1 and CDR2 sequences are SEHNR and FQNEAQ (reference sequence). The CDR3 runs to 12 residues. This CDR3 reads CASSQGRTEAFF. The CDR3 DNA follows: TGTGCCAGCAGCCAAGGGAGGACTGAAGCTTTCTTT.

This clonotype was seen ten or more times. This chain uses TRBV28 with TRBJ1-5, with TRBD1 matching over 7 bases. The ends lost 2 bases at V and 7 bases at J; junction bases unmatched: 8. The germline gives CDR1 MDHEN, CDR2 SYDVKM. This CDR3 contains 15 residues. The CDR3 DNA follows: TGTGCCAGCAGTTTACTAGGACAGGTTATACAGCCCCAGCATTTT. This gives the protein CASSLLGQVIQPQHF.

The rearrangement uses TRBV20-1 and TRBJ2-7, with D possibly being TRBD1 (6 bases). This CDR3 spans 15 amino acids. The germline V gene encodes CDR1 DFQATT and CDR2 SNEGSKA (reference sequence). V lost 2 bases and J 2 bases, leaving 16 bases between the germline ends. For the CDR3, the DNA is TGCAGTGCTAGATTATTTAAGACAGGCCCCTACGAGCAGTACTTC. It is translated as CSARLFKTGPYEQYF.

This clonotype was seen a handful of times. The V gene is TRBV7-8, the J gene TRBJ2-1, with D hard to call. V was clipped by 6 bases and J by 2 bases, with 20 bases between them. The length of the CDR3 is 17 residues. Looked up from germline, CDR1 is SGHVS and CDR2 is FQNEAQ. The CDR3 reads CASSSLRSGDTYNEQFF. The CDR3, as DNA: TGTGCCAGCAGTTCTCTCCGTTCGGGCGATACCTACAATGAGCAGTTCTTC.